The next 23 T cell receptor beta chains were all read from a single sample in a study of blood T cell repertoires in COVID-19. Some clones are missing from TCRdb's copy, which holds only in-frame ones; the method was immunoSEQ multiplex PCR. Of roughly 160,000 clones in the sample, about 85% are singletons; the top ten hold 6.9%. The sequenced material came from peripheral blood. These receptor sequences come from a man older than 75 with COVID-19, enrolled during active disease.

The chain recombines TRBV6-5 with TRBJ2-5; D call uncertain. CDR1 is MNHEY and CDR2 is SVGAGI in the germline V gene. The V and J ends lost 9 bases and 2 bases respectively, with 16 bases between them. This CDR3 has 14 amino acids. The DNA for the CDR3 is TGTGCCAGTAACGACATCTCCTTTCAAGAGACCCAGTACTTC. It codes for CASNDISFQETQYF.

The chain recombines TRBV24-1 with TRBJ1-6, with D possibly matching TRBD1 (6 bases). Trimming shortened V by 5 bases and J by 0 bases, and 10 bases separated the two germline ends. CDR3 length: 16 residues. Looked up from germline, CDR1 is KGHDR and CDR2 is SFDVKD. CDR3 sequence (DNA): TGTGCCACCAGTGTCGGGACATACTCCTATAATTCACCCCTCCACTTT. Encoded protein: CATSVGTYSYNSPLHF.

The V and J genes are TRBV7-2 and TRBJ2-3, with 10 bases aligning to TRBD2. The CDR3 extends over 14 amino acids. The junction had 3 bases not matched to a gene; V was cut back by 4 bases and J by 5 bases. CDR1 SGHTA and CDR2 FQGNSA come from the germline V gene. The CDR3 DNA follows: TGTGCCAGCAGCTCTGGACTAGCGGTAGATACGCAGTATTTT. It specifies CASSSGLAVDTQYF.

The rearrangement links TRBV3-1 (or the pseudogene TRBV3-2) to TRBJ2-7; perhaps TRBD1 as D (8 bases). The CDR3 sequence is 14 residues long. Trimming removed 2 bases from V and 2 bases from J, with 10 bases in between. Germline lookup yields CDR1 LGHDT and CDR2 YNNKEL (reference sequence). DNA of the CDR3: TGTGCCAGCAGCCAAACAGGGGGGGCCTACGAGCAGTACTTC. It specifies CASSQTGGAYEQYF.

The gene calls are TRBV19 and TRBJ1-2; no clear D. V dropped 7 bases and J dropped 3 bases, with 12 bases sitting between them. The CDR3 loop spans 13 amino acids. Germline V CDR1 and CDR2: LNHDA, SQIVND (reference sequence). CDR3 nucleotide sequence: TGTGCCAGTAATTTTCCCGCGGACTATGGCTACACCTTC. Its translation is CASNFPADYGYTF.

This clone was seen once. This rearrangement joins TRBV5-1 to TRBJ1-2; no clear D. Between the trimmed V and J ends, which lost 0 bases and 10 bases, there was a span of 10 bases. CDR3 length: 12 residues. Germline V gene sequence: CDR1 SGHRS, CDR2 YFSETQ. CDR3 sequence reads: CASSLEWEIYTF. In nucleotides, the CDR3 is TGCGCCAGCAGCTTGGAGTGGGAGATCTACACCTTC.

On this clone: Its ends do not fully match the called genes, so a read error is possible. This CDR3 reads CTSSPHPNSNQPQHF. The CDR3 coding sequence is TGTACCAGCAGCCCTCATCCTAATAGCAATCAGCCCCAGCATTTT. V gene TRBV7-6 combines with J gene TRBJ1-5; unclear D gene. Per germline, CDR1 SGHVS and CDR2 FNYEAQ. This CDR3 has 15 amino acids.

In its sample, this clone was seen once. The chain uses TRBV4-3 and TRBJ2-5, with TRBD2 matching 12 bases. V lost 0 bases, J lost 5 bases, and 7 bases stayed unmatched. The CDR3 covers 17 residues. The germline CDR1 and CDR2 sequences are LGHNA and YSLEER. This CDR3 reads CASSQEFATSGGETQYF. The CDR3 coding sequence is TGCGCCAGCAGCCAAGAGTTTGCGACTAGCGGGGGCGAGACCCAGTACTTC.

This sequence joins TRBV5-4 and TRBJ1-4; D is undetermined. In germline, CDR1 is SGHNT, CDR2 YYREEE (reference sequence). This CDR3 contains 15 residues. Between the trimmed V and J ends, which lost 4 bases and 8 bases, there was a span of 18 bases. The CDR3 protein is CASSLSLPAGEKLFF. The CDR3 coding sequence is TGTGCCAGCAGCCTCTCCCTACCGGCGGGGGAAAAACTGTTTTTT.

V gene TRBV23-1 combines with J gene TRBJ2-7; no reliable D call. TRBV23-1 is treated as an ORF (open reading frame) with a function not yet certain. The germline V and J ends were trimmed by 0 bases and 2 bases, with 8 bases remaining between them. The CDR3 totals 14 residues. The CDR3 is CASSQSRQTYEQYF. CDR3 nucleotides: TGCGCCAGCAGTCAATCCAGACAAACCTACGAGCAGTACTTC.

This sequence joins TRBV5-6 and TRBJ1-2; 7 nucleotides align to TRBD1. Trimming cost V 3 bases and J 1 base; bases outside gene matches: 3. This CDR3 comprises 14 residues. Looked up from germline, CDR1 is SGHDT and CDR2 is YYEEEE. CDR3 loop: CASSSRQGNYGYTF. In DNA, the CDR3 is TGTGCCAGCAGCTCGAGACAGGGTAACTATGGCTACACCTTC.

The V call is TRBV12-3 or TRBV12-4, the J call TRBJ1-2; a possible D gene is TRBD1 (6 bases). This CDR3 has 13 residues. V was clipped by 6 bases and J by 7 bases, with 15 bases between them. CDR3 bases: TGTGCCAGCAGGGGACCACAGGGTTCTGGCTACACCTTC. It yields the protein CASRGPQGSGYTF.

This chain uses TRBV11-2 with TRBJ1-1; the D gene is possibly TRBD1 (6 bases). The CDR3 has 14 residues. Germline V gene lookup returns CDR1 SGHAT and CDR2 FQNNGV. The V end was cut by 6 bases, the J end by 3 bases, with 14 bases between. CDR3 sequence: CASRTGLSDTEAFF. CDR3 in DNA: TGTGCCAGCAGAACAGGGTTGTCGGACACTGAAGCTTTCTTT. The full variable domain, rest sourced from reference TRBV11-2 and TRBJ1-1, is EAGVAQSPRYKIIEKRQSVAFWCNPISGHATLYWYQQILGQGPKLLIQFQNNGVVDDSQLPKDRFSAERLKGVDSTLKIQPAKLEDSAVYLCASRTGLSDTEAFFGQGTRLTVV.

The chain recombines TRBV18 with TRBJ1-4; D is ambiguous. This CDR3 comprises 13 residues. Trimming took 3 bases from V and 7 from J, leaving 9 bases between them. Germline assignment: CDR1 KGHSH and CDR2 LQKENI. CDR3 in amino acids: CASSPSRGEKLFF. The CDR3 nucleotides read TGTGCCAGCTCACCTTCCCGGGGTGAAAAACTGTTTTTT.

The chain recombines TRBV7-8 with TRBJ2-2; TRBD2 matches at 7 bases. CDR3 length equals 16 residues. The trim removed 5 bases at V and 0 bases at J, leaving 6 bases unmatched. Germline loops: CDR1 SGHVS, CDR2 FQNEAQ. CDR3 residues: CASSQLSGANTGELFF. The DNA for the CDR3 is TGTGCCAGCAGCCAGCTGAGCGGGGCGAACACCGGGGAGCTGTTTTTT.

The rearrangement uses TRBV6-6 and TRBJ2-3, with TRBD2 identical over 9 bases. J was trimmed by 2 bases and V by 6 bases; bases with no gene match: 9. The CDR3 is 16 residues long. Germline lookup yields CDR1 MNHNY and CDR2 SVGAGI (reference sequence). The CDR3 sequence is CASRDASGGTTDTQYF. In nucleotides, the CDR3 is TGTGCCAGCAGGGACGCCAGCGGGGGGACCACAGATACGCAGTATTTT.

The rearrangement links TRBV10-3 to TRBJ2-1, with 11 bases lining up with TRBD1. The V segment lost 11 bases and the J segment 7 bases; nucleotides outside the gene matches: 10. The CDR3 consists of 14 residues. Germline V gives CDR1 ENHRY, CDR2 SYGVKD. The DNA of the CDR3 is TGTGCCGGGGCCGGGACAGGGGGGGATAATGAGCAGTTCTTC. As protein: CAGAGTGGDNEQFF.

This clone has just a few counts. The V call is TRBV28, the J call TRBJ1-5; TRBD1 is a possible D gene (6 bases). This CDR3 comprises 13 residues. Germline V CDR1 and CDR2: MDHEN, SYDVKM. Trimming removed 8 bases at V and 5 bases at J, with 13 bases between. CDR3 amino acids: CASLRGAHQPQHF. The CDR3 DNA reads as TGTGCCAGCTTACGGGGGGCGCATCAGCCCCAGCATTTT.

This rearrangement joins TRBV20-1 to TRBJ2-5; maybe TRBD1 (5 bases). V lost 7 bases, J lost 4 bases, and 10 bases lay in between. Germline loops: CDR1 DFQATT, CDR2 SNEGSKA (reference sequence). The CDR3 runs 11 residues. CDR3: CSGIDRETQYF. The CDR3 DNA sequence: TGCAGTGGGATAGACAGAGAGACCCAGTACTTC.

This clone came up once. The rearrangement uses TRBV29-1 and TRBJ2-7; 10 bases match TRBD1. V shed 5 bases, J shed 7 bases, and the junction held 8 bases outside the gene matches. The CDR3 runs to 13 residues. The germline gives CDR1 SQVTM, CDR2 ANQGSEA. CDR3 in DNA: TGCAGCGTTCCCGGGACAGGGGAAATTGAGCAGTACTTC. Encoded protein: CSVPGTGEIEQYF.

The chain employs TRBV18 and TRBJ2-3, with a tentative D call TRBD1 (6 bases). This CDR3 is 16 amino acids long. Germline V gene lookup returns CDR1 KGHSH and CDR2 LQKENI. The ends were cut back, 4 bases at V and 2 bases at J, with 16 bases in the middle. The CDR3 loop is CASSLGAGANTDTQYF. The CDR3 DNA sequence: TGTGCCAGCTCACTGGGGGCAGGGGCCAACACAGATACGCAGTATTTT.

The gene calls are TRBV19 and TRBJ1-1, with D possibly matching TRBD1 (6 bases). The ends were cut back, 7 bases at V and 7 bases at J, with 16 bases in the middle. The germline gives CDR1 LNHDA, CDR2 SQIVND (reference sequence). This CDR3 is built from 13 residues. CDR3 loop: CASNPRGLGEAFF. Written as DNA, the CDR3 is TGTGCCAGTAACCCGCGGGGGCTAGGTGAAGCTTTCTTT.

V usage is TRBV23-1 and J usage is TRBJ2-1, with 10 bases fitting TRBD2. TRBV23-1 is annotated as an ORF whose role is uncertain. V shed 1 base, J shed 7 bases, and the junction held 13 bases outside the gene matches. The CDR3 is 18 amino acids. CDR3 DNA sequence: TGCGCCAGCAGTCAATTAGACACGGGACTAGCGATCTGGAATGAGCAGTTCTTC. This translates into CASSQLDTGLAIWNEQFF.